This is a list of T cell receptor beta chains from one sample in a study of response to subunit inactivated influenza vaccine. TCRdb ran MiXCR on the RT-PCR reads and lists one entry per CDR3 protein. Counted here are roughly 700,000 distinct CDR3 sequences, 15% to 17% occurring once; the ten biggest clones make up 11%. Sequenced material: PBMCs from blood, taken about 12 days after vaccination. Receptor source: a man between 50 and 59 years old who received an inactivated influenza vaccine. CDR3s include the opening cysteine and the closing phenylalanine or tryptophan. D genes are given only for firm matches. The listing skips clone size in some rows; elsewhere it reads once, few, many or a size class.

D,V,size,J,CDR3,DNA
-,TRBV11-2,-,TRBJ1-6,CASSLGVWGREMANSPLHF,TGTGCCAGCAGCTTAGGAGTGTGGGGCAGGGAGATGGCTAATTCACCCCTCCACTTT
-,TRBV5-1,-,TRBJ2-5,CASSLTGKNQETQYF,TGCGCCAGCAGCTTGACAGGGAAGAACCAAGAGACCCAGTACTTC
TRBD2,TRBV20-1,few,TRBJ2-7,CSARDRTSGRGEQYF,TGCAGTGCTAGAGATCGGACTAGCGGGAGAGGCGAGCAGTACTTC
TRBD1,TRBV29-1,few,TRBJ2-5,CSVAETGGRETQYF,TGCAGCGTTGCCGAGACAGGGGGTAGAGAGACCCAGTACTTC
-,TRBV20-1,-,TRBJ2-5,CSARRDGASYTQYF,TGCAGTGCTAGACGGGACGGGGCAAGTTATACCCAGTACTTC
-,TRBV27,few,TRBJ1-3,CASSSTKGESGNTIYF,TGTGCCAGCAGTTCGACCAAGGGGGAGTCTGGAAACACCATATATTTT
-,TRBV20-1,many,TRBJ2-7,CSARDLGYEQYF,TGCAGTGCTAGAGATCTCGGCTACGAGCAGTACTTC
TRBD2,TRBV18,-,TRBJ2-5,CASSPLALAGGDRETQYF,TGTGCCAGCTCACCATTGGCACTAGCGGGGGGCGATCGAGAGACCCAGTACTTC
TRBD2,TRBV11-1,few,TRBJ2-3,CASRRLAGGPEGSADTQYF,TGTGCCAGCAGAAGACTAGCGGGAGGGCCCGAGGGTTCGGCAGATACGCAGTATTTT
-,TRBV11-2,-,TRBJ2-5,CASSPGKAAVERTQYF,TGTGCCAGCAGCCCAGGGAAGGCAGCTGTCGAACGGACCCAGTACTTC
TRBD2,TRBV18,-,TRBJ2-1,CASSHTSGQPYNEQFF,TGTGCCAGCTCCCACACTAGCGGGCAACCCTACAATGAGCAGTTCTTC
-,TRBV5-1,few,TRBJ1-1,CASSLAAEVWTEAFF,TGCGCCAGCAGCTTGGCCGCAGAGGTATGGACTGAAGCTTTCTTT
-,TRBV20-1,-,TRBJ1-2,CSAWDRVYGYTF,TGCAGTGCTTGGGACCGAGTCTATGGCTACACCTTC
TRBD1,TRBV18,-,TRBJ1-2,CASSRTGDDYGYTF,TGTGCCAGCTCACGGACAGGGGATGACTATGGCTACACCTTC
-,TRBV19,-,TRBJ1-5,CASSIGWKQRSNQPQHF,TGTGCCAGTAGTATAGGGTGGAAACAGAGGAGCAATCAGCCCCAGCATTTT
TRBD2,TRBV6-5,-,TRBJ2-4,CASSYSPGAGGQFQYF,TGTGCCAGCAGTTACTCCCCAGGGGCGGGAGGGCAATTTCAGTACTTC
TRBD2,TRBV7-6,-,TRBJ2-1,CASSIRPASGISYNEQFF,TGTGCCAGCAGCATACGCCCCGCTAGCGGGATCTCCTACAATGAGCAGTTCTTC
-,TRBV25-1,many,TRBJ1-5,CASSEPVGRVNQPQHF,TGTGCCAGCAGTGAGCCAGTAGGACGGGTGAATCAGCCCCAGCATTTT
TRBD2,TRBV27,-,TRBJ2-1,CASRLRTSGPNEQFF,TGTGCCAGCAGACTTAGGACTAGCGGTCCTAATGAGCAGTTCTTC
-,TRBV9,-,TRBJ2-7,CASSVSDRFSYEQYF,TGTGCCAGCAGCGTTTCCGACAGGTTCTCCTACGAGCAGTACTTC
TRBD1,TRBV11-2,-,TRBJ2-3,CASSFRQGASTDTQYF,TGTGCCAGCAGCTTTCGACAGGGGGCTAGCACAGATACGCAGTATTTT
-,TRBV29-1,-,TRBJ2-7,CSVSLGHLSYEQYF,TGCAGCGTTTCTCTGGGACACCTCTCCTACGAGCAGTACTTC
-,TRBV6-5,few,TRBJ1-2,CASSYSSGVDYGYTF,TGTGCCAGCAGTTACTCGAGCGGAGTCGACTATGGCTACACCTTC
-,TRBV6-1,-,TRBJ2-1,CASSEVRNEQFF,TGTGCCAGCAGTGAAGTAAGAAATGAGCAGTTCTTC
-,TRBV20-1,-,TRBJ2-7,CSASPGGSEQYF,TGCAGTGCTAGTCCAGGGGGGTCCGAGCAGTACTTC